This T cell receptor (beta chain) was retrieved from a study of cytomegalovirus exposure and HLA in healthy donors. Study findings and constraints: Cytomegalovirus association was listed for 164 TCR beta chains. According to a later analysis, TCR clusters from the first cohort tended to co-occur in the approximately 130 validation repertoires.

Germline V gene data show CDR1 as SNHLY and CDR2 as FYNNEI. V lost 6 bases and J lost 2, with 16 bases in between. The CDR3 spans 15 residues. Note on this clone: The antigen is undetermined.

The repertoire was sequenced with immunoSEQ multiplex PCR; TCRdb's copy has only in-frame clones and lacks some. The sample has fewer than 75,000 clones; 85% to 95% are singletons. The chain links TRBV2 to TRBJ2-5; D is possibly TRBD2 (6 bases). This TCR derives from a man aged 18 to 30 in good health and CMV-seronegative. Sample: PBMCs. CDR3 amino acids: CASREGLLQQETQYF. The DNA of the CDR3 is TGTGCCAGCAGAGAGGGACTTCTCCAACAAGAGACCCAGTACTTC.